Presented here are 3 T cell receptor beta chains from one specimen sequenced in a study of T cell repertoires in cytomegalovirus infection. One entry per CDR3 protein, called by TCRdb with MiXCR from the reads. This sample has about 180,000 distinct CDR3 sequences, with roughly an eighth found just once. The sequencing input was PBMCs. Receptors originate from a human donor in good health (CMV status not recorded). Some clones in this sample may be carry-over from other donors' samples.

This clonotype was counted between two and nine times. The CDR3 coding sequence is TGTGCCAGCAGCTTAGGAGGGTACGAAGCTTTCTTT. Its protein is CASSLGGYEAFF. The rearrangement joins TRBV7-9 to TRBJ1-1; no definite D call. Germline CDR1 is SEHNR and CDR2 is FQNEAQ (reference sequence). With 1 base removed from V and 8 bases from J, the gap between germline ends came to 8 bases. This CDR3 has 12 residues.

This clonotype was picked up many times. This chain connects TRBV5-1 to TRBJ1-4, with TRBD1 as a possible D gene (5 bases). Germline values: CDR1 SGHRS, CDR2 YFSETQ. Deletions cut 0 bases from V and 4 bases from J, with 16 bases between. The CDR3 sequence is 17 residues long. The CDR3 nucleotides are TGCGCCAGCAGCTTGGCCTCGGGGGGTCACGATAATGAAAAACTGTTTTTT. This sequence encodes CASSLASGGHDNEKLFF.

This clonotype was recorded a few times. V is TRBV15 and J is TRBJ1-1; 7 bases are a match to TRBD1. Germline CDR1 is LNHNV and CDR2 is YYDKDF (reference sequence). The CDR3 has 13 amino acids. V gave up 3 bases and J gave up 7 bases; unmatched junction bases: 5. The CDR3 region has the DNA TGTGCCACCAGCAGCGAGACAGGGTTTGAAGCTTTCTTT. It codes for CATSSETGFEAFF.